The 4 T cell receptor beta chains reported below all come from one sample, sequenced in a study of blood T cells in healthy people across ages. A second 7 to 11 cycle PCR used barcoded and J-beta primers. TCRdb independently ran MiXCR on the 5' RACE reads; one entry per CDR3 protein. The sample carries roughly 730,000 distinct CDR3 sequences, about 61% recorded once. The material sequenced was blood. Source of these receptors: a middle-aged man in good health.

This clonotype was recorded once. The rearrangement joins TRBV6-2 or TRBV6-3 to TRBJ2-4; 7 bases align to TRBD1. Germline assignment: CDR1 MNHEY and CDR2 SVGEGT. CDR3 size: 16 residues. Losses at the gene ends were 3 bases for V and 0 bases for J; bases not matched to a gene: 5. CDR3 nucleotide sequence: TGTGCCAGCAGTTATACAGGGGAACTAGCCAAAAACATTCAGTACTTC. Translation: CASSYTGELAKNIQYF.

The chain combines TRBV9 with TRBJ2-1, with 14 bases that match TRBD2. CDR3 length: 16 residues. Germline V gene sequence: CDR1 SGDLS, CDR2 YYNGEE. V trimming: 4 bases; J trimming: 6 bases; junction bases outside the gene matches: 6. The CDR3: CASSPLTSGRANEQFF. For the CDR3, the DNA is TGTGCCAGCAGCCCCCTGACTAGCGGGAGGGCCAATGAGCAGTTCTTC.

V usage is TRBV29-1 and J usage is TRBJ1-1; D remains unclear. CDR3 length equals 14 residues. Trimming removed 4 bases at V and 5 bases at J, with 17 bases between. The germline V gene encodes CDR1 SQVTM and CDR2 ANQGSEA. The DNA for the CDR3 is TGCAGCGTTGGTCCCCACTCCGGGCGGACTGAAGCTTTCTTT. Its protein product is CSVGPHSGRTEAFF.

V and J are TRBV3-1 and TRBJ2-5, with D possibly being TRBD1 (6 bases). The DNA end favors TRBJ2-7, so the J call may be wrong. Germline V lookup: CDR1 LGHDT, CDR2 YNNKEL (reference sequence). The CDR3 consists of 15 residues. The CDR3 bases are TGTGCCAGCAGCCAAGGCAGGGGTTGGTTCTACGAGCAGTACTTC. It specifies CASSQGRGWFYEQYF.